This is a list of T cell receptor beta chains from one sample in a study of cytomegalovirus exposure and HLA in healthy donors. Some clones are missing from TCRdb's copy, which holds only in-frame ones; the method was immunoSEQ multiplex PCR. This sample carries 86,000 or so clones, 90% to 96% of them seen once, and the ten largest clones take 1.5% to 2%. The source material was PBMCs. The receptor set was obtained from a man aged 18 to 29 in good health and CMV-seropositive. CDR3s include the opening cysteine and the closing phenylalanine or tryptophan. The order of the fields is J gene, D gene, V gene, clone size, CDR3 DNA, CDR3 protein. A D gene is named only where the DNA matches it firmly. Expanded clones are given a class, and other clones once, few, many or no size at all.

>TRBJ1-2|TRBD1|TRBV6-1|-
TGTGCCAGCAGTGGCCTAGGACAGGGAGGGTATGGCTACACCTTC
CASSGLGQGGYGYTF
>TRBJ1-2|TRBD1|TRBV30|once
TGTGCCTGGAGTGATAGGACAGGGAGAAACTATGGCTACACCTTC
CAWSDRTGRNYGYTF
>TRBJ2-5|-|TRBV5-6|-
TGTGCCAGCAGGCAACAGGGTATTGGAGAGACCCAGTACTTC
CASRQQGIGETQYF
>TRBJ1-2|-|TRBV5-6|-
TGTGCCAGCAGCTTGTGGGCGGGGGACTACTATGGCTACACCTTC
CASSLWAGDYYGYTF
>TRBJ1-2|-|TRBV10-2|-
TGCGCCAGCAGGGATTATTCAGTAGGGGAATATGGCTACACCTTC
CASRDYSVGEYGYTF
>TRBJ2-1|TRBD1|TRBV10-3|-
TGTGCCATCAGTGAGCGGCAGGGGGCCTACAATGAGCAGTTCTTC
CAISERQGAYNEQFF
>TRBJ2-7|-|TRBV13|-
TGTGCCAGCAGCGACCGGGACTCGGGCTACGAGCAGTACTTC
CASSDRDSGYEQYF
>TRBJ2-7|-|TRBV11-2|-
TGTGCCAGCAGCTTTGGAACAGAGCAACGAAACTACGAGCAGTACTTC
CASSFGTEQRNYEQYF
>TRBJ1-1|-|TRBV5-1|-
TGCGCCAGCAGCTGGCGACAGGTGGAATGGGACACTGAAGCTTTCTTT
CASSWRQVEWDTEAFF
>TRBJ2-1|-|TRBV13|once
TGTGCCAGCAGCTTAGGACAGAACAATGAGCAGTTCTTC
CASSLGQNNEQFF
>TRBJ1-1|-|TRBV19|-
TGTGCCAGTAGTACCCGGGCGGGGGGGAAGATGGACCCTGAAGCTTTCTTT
CASSTRAGGKMDPEAFF
>TRBJ2-7|-|TRBV29-1|-
TGCAGCGTTGAGAGCAGGGGCGAGCAGTACTTC
CSVESRGEQYF
>TRBJ1-5|-|TRBV5-1|-
TGCGCCAGCAGCTTGGGAGGGACAAGGGAACAGCCCCAGCATTTT
CASSLGGTREQPQHF
>TRBJ1-4|-|TRBV7-9|-
TGTGCCAGCAGCTTGATTTGGGGGGAGAATGAAAAACTGTTTTTT
CASSLIWGENEKLFF
>TRBJ1-1|-|TRBV7-6|-
TGTGCCAGCTCTAGGGAGACTGAAGCTTTCTTT
CASSRETEAFF
>TRBJ2-7|-|TRBV6-1|-
TGTGCCAGCAGTGAAGCCGGACAAACCTACGAGCAGTACTTC
CASSEAGQTYEQYF
>TRBJ1-1|-|TRBV6-1|-
TGTGCCAGCAGTGAAGCGCCGATAAGACAGTTATTGAACACTGAAGCTTTCTTT
CASSEAPIRQLLNTEAFF
>TRBJ1-2|-|TRBV27|-
TGTGCCAGCAGTTCCTCAGGGGACTATGGCTACACCTTC
CASSSSGDYGYTF
>TRBJ2-3|-|TRBV7-9|-
TGTGCCAGCAGCTTAGCTGGGGCGGCGGGCACAGATACGCAGTATTTT
CASSLAGAAGTDTQYF
>TRBJ2-2|TRBD2|TRBV30|few
TGTGCCTGGAGTTATAGCGGGAGGGCCGAAAGAGCCGGGGAGCTGTTTTTT
CAWSYSGRAERAGELFF
>TRBJ1-4|-|TRBV27|-
TGTGCCAGCAGACCATCCGGGGGATCCAATAATGAAAAACTGTTTTTT
CASRPSGGSNNEKLFF
>TRBJ2-5|TRBD2|TRBV19|-
TGTGCCAGTAGTTTGGCGGGAGGGCCTAGGGAGACCCAGTACTTC
CASSLAGGPRETQYF
>TRBJ2-5|TRBD1|TRBV7-9|-
TGTGCCAGCAGCTCGAAGGGGGCGGAACAAGAGACCCAGTACTTC
CASSSKGAEQETQYF
>TRBJ2-7|TRBD1|TRBV7-9|-
TGTGCCAGCAGTTCCCTTGGGACAGGTGGCTACGAGCAGTACTTC
CASSSLGTGGYEQYF
>TRBJ1-2|-|TRBV6-1|-
TGTGCCAGCAGTGAGGGACTGTACTATGGCTACACCTTC
CASSEGLYYGYTF
>TRBJ1-1|-|TRBV28|-
TGTGCCAGCAGGCCAGGTCCAGGGTCTGTCGCTGAAGCTTTCTTT
CASRPGPGSVAEAFF
>TRBJ2-6|TRBD1|TRBV10-3|-
TGTGCCATCAGTGGTGGGACAGGGGGCTCTGGGGCCAACGTCCTGACTTTC
CAISGGTGGSGANVLTF
>TRBJ1-1|-|TRBV6-5|-
TGTGCCAGCAGTTACCGAGGGTTCAACACTGAAGCTTTCTTT
CASSYRGFNTEAFF
>TRBJ1-2|TRBD1|TRBV13|-
TGTGCCAGCAGCTTAGAAGGGACAGGGAATAATGGCTACACCTTC
CASSLEGTGNNGYTF
>TRBJ1-1|-|TRBV29-1|-
TGCAGCGTTGATGTGGGAGGGTTCTGGAACACTGAAGCTTTCTTT
CSVDVGGFWNTEAFF
>TRBJ2-1|TRBD1|TRBV27|-
TGTGCCAGCAGTTTAGGGGACAGGGTGGATGAGCAGTTCTTC
CASSLGDRVDEQFF
>TRBJ2-7|TRBD1|TRBV11-2|-
TGTGCCAGCAGCTTAAACCCTTCAGACAGGGGAGGTTCCTACGAGCAGTACTTC
CASSLNPSDRGGSYEQYF
>TRBJ2-4|TRBD2|TRBV9|-
TGTGCCAGCAGCGAGACTAGCGGGGGGGGCAGGGACATTCAGTACTTC
CASSETSGGGRDIQYF
>TRBJ2-3|TRBD2|TRBV6-4|-
TGTGCCAGCAGTGACGGAGCGGGAGAGCGTGGAGATACGCAGTATTTT
CASSDGAGERGDTQYF
>TRBJ2-3|TRBD2|TRBV7-8|-
TGTGCCAGCAGATACGACATAGGGACTAGCGGACGCACAGATACGCAGTATTTT
CASRYDIGTSGRTDTQYF
>TRBJ2-7|TRBD2|TRBV5-1|-
TGCGCCAGCAGCCCGAGGGGGCTGAGACTAGCGGGAGAGCATGAGCAGTACTTC
CASSPRGLRLAGEHEQYF
>TRBJ1-2|TRBD1|TRBV30|few
TGTGCCCAGGCACAGGGGGCATTACTAGGCTACACCTTC
CAQAQGALLGYTF
>TRBJ2-5|TRBD2|TRBV7-8|-
TGTGCCAGCAGCTCGGTTGACGGGACTAGCGGGAGTATGAGGGAGACCCAGTACTTC
CASSSVDGTSGSMRETQYF
>TRBJ1-2|-|TRBV6-5|-
TGTGCCAGCAGTCCAATCTCGACAGCGACCTACACCTTC
CASSPISTATYTF
>TRBJ2-4|TRBD2|TRBV15|once
TGTGCCACCAGCAGCGGACTAGCGGGAGCCCAAAACATTCAGTACTTC
CATSSGLAGAQNIQYF
>TRBJ1-1|-|TRBV19|-
TGTGCCAGTAGCGCGACAGGAAAGAACACTGAAGCTTTCTTT
CASSATGKNTEAFF
>TRBJ2-7|TRBD1|TRBV13|-
TGTGCCAGCAGCTCCCCCCAGGGACAGGGGGCGAGGGAGCAGTACTTC
CASSSPQGQGAREQYF
>TRBJ2-3|TRBD1|TRBV10-3|-
TGTGCCATCAGTGATTGGGACAGGGGGACAGATACGCAGTATTTT
CAISDWDRGTDTQYF
>TRBJ2-2|-|TRBV5-1|-
TGCGCCAGCAGCTTGTTTTCAGGGGCCCCGGACACCGGGGAGCTGTTTTTT
CASSLFSGAPDTGELFF
>TRBJ2-7|TRBD2|TRBV29-1|-
TGCAGCGGCGGGACTAGCGACCTCTCCTACGAGCAGTACTTC
CSGGTSDLSYEQYF
>TRBJ2-7|TRBD2|TRBV4-1|-
TGCGCCAGCAGCCAAGATTGGGCGGGAGAGGACTACGAGCAGTACTTC
CASSQDWAGEDYEQYF
>TRBJ1-1|-|TRBV29-1|-
TGCAGCGTTGCCGGCAGGATGAACACTGAAGCTTTCTTT
CSVAGRMNTEAFF
>TRBJ1-2|-|TRBV5-4|-
TGTGCCAGCAGGCCGGCCGGGGATGGCTACACCTTC
CASRPAGDGYTF
>TRBJ2-1|-|TRBV18|-
TGTGCCAGCTCACCGATACAGGGAAATGAGCAGTTCTTC
CASSPIQGNEQFF
>TRBJ1-1|-|TRBV5-1|-
TGCGCCAGCTACCCCCTGCCGCGAACTGAAGCTTTCTTT
CASYPLPRTEAFF
>TRBJ2-3|-|TRBV4-2|-
TGTGCCAGCAGCCAAGCTCCGGCGGGCGGGGCTAGCACAGATACGCAGTATTTT
CASSQAPAGGASTDTQYF
>TRBJ2-3|TRBD1|TRBV6-1|-
TGTGCCAGCAGTTTAGCCGGGACAGGGCCAGATACGCAGTATTTT
CASSLAGTGPDTQYF
>TRBJ2-7|TRBD1|TRBV2|-
TGTGCCAGCAGTGGGACAGGGAGAGGCGAGCAGTACTTC
CASSGTGRGEQYF
>TRBJ2-7|TRBD1|TRBV11-1|-
TGTGCCAGCAGCTCTTACTTCGACAGGGCCGAGCAGTACTTC
CASSSYFDRAEQYF
>TRBJ2-5|-|TRBV4-1|-
TGCGCCAGCAGCCCTGGGGCCCTGAGACAAGAGACCCAGTACTTC
CASSPGALRQETQYF
>TRBJ2-3|-|TRBV18|-
TGTGCCAGCTCATCGTCACTAGGGAGCACAGATACGCAGTATTTT
CASSSSLGSTDTQYF
>TRBJ2-1|TRBD1|TRBV5-1|-
TGCGCCAGCAGCTTGGACCTCCAGGGGGCTGTTGATGAGCAGTTCTTC
CASSLDLQGAVDEQFF
>TRBJ1-5|-|TRBV4-1|-
TGCGCCAGCAGCCATGTTGGCCCAAATCAGCCCCAGCATTTT
CASSHVGPNQPQHF
>TRBJ2-2|TRBD2|TRBV27|-
TGTGCCAGCTCGGGAGGGACCGACACCGGGGAGCTGTTTTTT
CASSGGTDTGELFF